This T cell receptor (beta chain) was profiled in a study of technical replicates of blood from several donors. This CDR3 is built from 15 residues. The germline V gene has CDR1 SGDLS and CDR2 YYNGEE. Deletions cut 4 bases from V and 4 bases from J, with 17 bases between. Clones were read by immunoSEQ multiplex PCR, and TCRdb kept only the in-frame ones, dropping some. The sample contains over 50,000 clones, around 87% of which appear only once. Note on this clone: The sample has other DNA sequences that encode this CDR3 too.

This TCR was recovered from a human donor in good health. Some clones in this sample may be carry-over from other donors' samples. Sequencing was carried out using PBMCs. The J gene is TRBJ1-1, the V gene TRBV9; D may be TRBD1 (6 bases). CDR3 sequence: CASSPKGVLGTEAFF. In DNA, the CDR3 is TGTGCCAGCAGCCCAAAGGGGGTGTTAGGCACTGAAGCTTTCTTT.